Each of the 7 T cell receptor beta chains below was sequenced from the same sample in a study of OX40 agonist ivuxolimab in advanced cancers. Sequencing used immunoSEQ multiplex PCR; TCRdb keeps in-frame clones, though not all of them. The data contain 33,000 or so clones, about 87% of them seen just once; the ten biggest clones take up around a quarter. The input for sequencing was CD4+ or CD8+ T cells sorted from blood, taken in a trial of the OX40 agonist ivuxolimab. These receptors were taken from an adult with an advanced solid tumor such as melanoma, head and neck, liver or kidney cancer.

The chain joins TRBV4-2 to TRBJ1-1; D unresolved. In germline, CDR1 is LGHNA, CDR2 YNFKEQ. Deletions cut 4 bases from V and 3 bases from J, with 9 bases between. The CDR3 runs 13 residues. CDR3 sequence reads: CASSPVRDTEAFF. In DNA form, the CDR3 reads TGTGCCAGCAGCCCGGTTCGGGACACTGAAGCTTTCTTT.

The J gene is TRBJ2-7, the V gene TRBV2; unclear D gene. CDR1 SNHLY and CDR2 FYNNEI come from the germline V gene. The CDR3 is made up of 11 amino acids. Trimming cost V 2 bases and J 4 bases, with 3 bases left between them. This CDR3 reads CASSELYEQYF. As DNA, the CDR3 is TGTGCCAGCAGTGAACTTTACGAGCAGTACTTC. The full variable domain, its missing parts supplied by reference TRBV2 and TRBJ2-7, is EPEVTQTPSHQVTQMGQEVILRCVPISNHLYFYWYRQILGQKVEFLVSFYNNEISEKSEIFDDQFSVERPDGSNFTLKIRSTKLEDSAMYFCASSELYEQYFGPGTRLTVT.

The CDR3: CASSEGRSGEKLFF. As DNA, the CDR3 is TGTGCCAGCAGTGAAGGGAGGAGCGGTGAAAAACTGTTTTTT. J is TRBJ1-4 and V is TRBV6-1; D uncertain. Germline V lookup: CDR1 MNHNS, CDR2 SASEGT. With 1 base removed from V and 7 bases from J, the gap between germline ends came to 10 bases. There are 14 residues in the CDR3.

The chain is built from TRBV5-4 and TRBJ2-3; 9 bases align to TRBD1. CDR1 and CDR2 (germline): SGHNT, YYREEE (reference sequence). Germline trimming cut 3 bases from V and 7 bases from J; bases unmatched to any gene: 6. The CDR3 length is 14 residues. CDR3 loop: CASSSGTGYHTQYF. CDR3 sequence (DNA): TGTGCCAGCAGCTCCGGGACAGGGTATCATACGCAGTATTTT. Filled out from reference TRBV5-4 and TRBJ2-3, the complete variable domain reads ETGVTQSPTHLIKTRGQQVTLRCSSQSGHNTVSWYQQALGQGPQFIFQYYREEENGRGNFPPRFSGLQFPNYSSELNVNALELDDSALYLCASSSGTGYHTQYFGPGTRLTVL.

The chain has TRBV2 and TRBJ2-3, with 8 bases fitting TRBD2. From germline, CDR1 is SNHLY and CDR2 FYNNEI. J was trimmed by 6 bases and V by 6 bases; bases with no gene match: 14. CDR3 length: 16 residues. CDR3 nucleotides: TGTGCCAGCAGACCAATTAGCGGGGAGATTGGGGATACGCAGTATTTT. This encodes CASRPISGEIGDTQYF.

The genes are TRBV7-2 and TRBJ2-7; possible D gene TRBD2, 5 bases. V gave up 5 bases and J gave up 0 bases, with 14 bases separating them. Germline loops: CDR1 SGHTA, CDR2 FQGNSA. The length of the CDR3 is 15 residues. CDR3 nucleotide sequence: TGTGCCAGCAGCCCTGATCCGGGATTCTCCTACGAGCAGTACTTC. Translated: CASSPDPGFSYEQYF.

For this clone: Other DNA sequences of this sample code for an identical CDR3. The chain is built from TRBV7-2 and TRBJ2-5; D is possibly TRBD1 (6 bases). In germline, CDR1 is SGHTA, CDR2 FQGNSA. This CDR3 is built from 13 residues. Trimming took off 3 bases at V and 2 bases at J, with 7 bases between the two ends. The CDR3 DNA sequence: TGTGCCAGCAGCTTTACAGGGCAAGAGACCCAGTACTTC. Protein: CASSFTGQETQYF.